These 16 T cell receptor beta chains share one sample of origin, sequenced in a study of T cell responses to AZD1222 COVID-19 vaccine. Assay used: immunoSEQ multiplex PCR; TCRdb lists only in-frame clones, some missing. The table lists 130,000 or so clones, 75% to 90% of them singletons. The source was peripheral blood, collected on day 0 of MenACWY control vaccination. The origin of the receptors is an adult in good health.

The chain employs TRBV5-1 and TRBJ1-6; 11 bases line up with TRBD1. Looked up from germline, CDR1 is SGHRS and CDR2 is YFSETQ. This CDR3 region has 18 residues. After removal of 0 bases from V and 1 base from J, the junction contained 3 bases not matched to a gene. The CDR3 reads CASSLGTGGVSYNSPLHF. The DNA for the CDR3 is TGCGCCAGCAGCTTGGGGACAGGGGGCGTTTCCTATAATTCACCCCTCCACTTT.

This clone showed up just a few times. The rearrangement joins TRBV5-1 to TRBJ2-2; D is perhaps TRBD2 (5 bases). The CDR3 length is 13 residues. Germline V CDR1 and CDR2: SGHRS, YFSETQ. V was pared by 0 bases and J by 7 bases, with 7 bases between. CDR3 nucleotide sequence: TGCGCCAGCAGCTTGGTCGGGGACGGGGAGCTGTTTTTT. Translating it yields CASSLVGDGELFF.

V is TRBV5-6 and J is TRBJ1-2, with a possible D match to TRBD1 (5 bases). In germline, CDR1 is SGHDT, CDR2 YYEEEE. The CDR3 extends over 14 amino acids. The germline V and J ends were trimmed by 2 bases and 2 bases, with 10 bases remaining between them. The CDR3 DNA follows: TGTGCCAGCAGCTTAAGGCAGGGAAACTATGGCTACACCTTC. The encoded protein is CASSLRQGNYGYTF.

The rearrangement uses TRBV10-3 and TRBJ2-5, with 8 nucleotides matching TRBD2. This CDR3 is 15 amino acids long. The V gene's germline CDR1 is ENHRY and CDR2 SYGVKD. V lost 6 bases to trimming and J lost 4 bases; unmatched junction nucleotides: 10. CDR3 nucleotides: TGTGCCATCAGGGGCGGTAGCGGGATGGGAGAGACCCAGTACTTC. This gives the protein CAIRGGSGMGETQYF.

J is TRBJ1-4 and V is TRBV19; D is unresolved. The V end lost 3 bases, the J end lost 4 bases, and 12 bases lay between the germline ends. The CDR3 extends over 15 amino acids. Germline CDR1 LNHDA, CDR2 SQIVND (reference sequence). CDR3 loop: CASSIGVGHNEKLFF. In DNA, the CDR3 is TGTGCCAGTAGTATCGGGGTCGGTCATAATGAAAAACTGTTTTTT.

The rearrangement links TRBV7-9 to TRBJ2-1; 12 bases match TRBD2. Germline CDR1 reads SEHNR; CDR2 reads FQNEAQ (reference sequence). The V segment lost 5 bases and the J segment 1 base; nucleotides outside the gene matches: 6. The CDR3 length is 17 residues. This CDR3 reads CASSDGTSGRSYNEQFF. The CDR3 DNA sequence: TGTGCCAGCAGCGACGGGACTAGCGGGCGTTCCTACAATGAGCAGTTCTTC.

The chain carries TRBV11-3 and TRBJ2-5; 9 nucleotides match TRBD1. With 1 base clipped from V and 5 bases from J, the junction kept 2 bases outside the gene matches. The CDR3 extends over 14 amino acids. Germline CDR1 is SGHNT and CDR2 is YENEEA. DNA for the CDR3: TGTGCCAGCAGCTTAGCACAGGGGGCCGAGACCCAGTACTTC. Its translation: CASSLAQGAETQYF.

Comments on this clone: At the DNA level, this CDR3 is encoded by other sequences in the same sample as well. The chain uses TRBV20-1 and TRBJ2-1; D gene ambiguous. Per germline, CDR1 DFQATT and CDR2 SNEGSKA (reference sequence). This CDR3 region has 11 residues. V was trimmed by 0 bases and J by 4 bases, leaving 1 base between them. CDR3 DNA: TGCAGTGCTAGAGAATACAATGAGCAGTTCTTC. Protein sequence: CSAREYNEQFF.

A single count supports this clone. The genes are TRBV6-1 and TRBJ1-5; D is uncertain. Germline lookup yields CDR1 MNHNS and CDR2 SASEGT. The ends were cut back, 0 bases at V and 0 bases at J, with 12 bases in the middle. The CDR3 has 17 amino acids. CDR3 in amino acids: CASSEAPGLGSNQPQHF. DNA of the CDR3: TGTGCCAGCAGTGAAGCGCCGGGGTTGGGTAGCAATCAGCCCCAGCATTTT.

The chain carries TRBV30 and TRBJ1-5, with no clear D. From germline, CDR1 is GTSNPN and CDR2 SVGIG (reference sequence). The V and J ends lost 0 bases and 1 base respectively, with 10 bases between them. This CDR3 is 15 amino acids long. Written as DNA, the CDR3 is TGTGCCTGGAGTGTATGGGTGGGGAGCAATCAGCCCCAGCATTTT. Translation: CAWSVWVGSNQPQHF.

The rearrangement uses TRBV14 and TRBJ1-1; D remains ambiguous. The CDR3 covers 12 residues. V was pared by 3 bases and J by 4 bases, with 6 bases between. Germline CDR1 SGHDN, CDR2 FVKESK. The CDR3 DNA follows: TGTGCCAGCAGCCAGGGTGGCACTGAAGCTTTCTTT. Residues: CASSQGGTEAFF.

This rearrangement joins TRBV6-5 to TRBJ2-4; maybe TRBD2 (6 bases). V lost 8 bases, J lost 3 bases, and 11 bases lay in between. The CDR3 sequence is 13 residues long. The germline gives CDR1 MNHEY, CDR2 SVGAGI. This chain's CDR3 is CASSGEVKNIQYF. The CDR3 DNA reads TGTGCCAGCTCGGGAGAGGTCAAAAACATTCAGTACTTC.

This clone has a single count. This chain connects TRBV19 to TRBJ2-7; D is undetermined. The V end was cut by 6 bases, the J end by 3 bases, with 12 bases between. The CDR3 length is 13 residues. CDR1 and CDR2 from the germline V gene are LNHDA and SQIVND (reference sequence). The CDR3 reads CASSPGLVYEQYF. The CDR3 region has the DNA TGTGCCAGTAGCCCTGGGCTAGTCTACGAGCAGTACTTC.

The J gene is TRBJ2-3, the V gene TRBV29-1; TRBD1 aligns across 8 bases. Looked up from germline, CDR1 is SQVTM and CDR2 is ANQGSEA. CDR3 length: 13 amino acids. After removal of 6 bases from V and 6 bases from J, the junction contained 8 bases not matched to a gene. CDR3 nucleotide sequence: TGCAGCGTAAGGCAGGGGGCGGGGGATACGCAGTATTTT. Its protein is CSVRQGAGDTQYF.

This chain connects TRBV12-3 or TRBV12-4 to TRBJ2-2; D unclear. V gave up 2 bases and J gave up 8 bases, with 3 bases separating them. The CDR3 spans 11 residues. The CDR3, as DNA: TGTGCCAGCAGTTTAAGAGGGGAGCTGTTTTTT. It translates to CASSLRGELFF.

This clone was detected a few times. The CDR3 sequence: CASSPRGGFRELFF. The CDR3 coding sequence is TGTGCCAGCAGCCCCAGGGGCGGGTTCCGGGAGCTGTTTTTT. The V and J genes are TRBV11-3 and TRBJ2-2; tentative D call: TRBD1 (6 bases). The CDR3 length is 14 residues. V gave up 5 bases and J gave up 9 bases, with 16 bases separating them. CDR1 is SGHNT, CDR2 YENEEA, per germline.